This T cell receptor (beta chain) was documented in a study of blood T cell repertoires in COVID-19. Method: immunoSEQ multiplex PCR; TCRdb's copy keeps in-frame clones and lacks some. Of roughly 230,000 clones listed, roughly four fifths were seen once; the top ten hold under 3.5%. CDR3 length: 17 amino acids. V was clipped by 3 bases and J by 5 bases; unmatched bases: 14. Germline CDR1 LNHDA, CDR2 SQIVND (reference sequence). Sequencing was done on a sample of PBMCs or T cells enriched from blood (not recorded which). This TCR came from a woman aged 60-70 years who had recovered from COVID-19. The rearrangement joins TRBV19 to TRBJ2-5; 8 bases line up with TRBD2. CDR3 region: CASSIGQGAGERETQYF. CDR3 DNA: TGTGCCAGTAGTATCGGTCAAGGAGCGGGAGAGAGGGAGACCCAGTACTTC.